This T cell receptor beta chain is from a study of blood T cell repertoires in COVID-19. Study context: Italy, Spain and the United States were the sources of the convalescent and acute COVID-19 samples. Sources were T cells, B-cell-depleted T cells, or PBMCs; the material itself was cDNA or gDNA.

After removal of 8 bases from V and 5 bases from J, the junction contained 11 bases not matched to a gene. This CDR3 contains 15 residues. In germline, CDR1 is SNHLY, CDR2 FYNNEI. In the original analysis: Amplification with reference gene primers provided the estimates of nucleated cell counts. The table came from immunoSEQ multiplex PCR; TCRdb's copy has only in-frame clones and leaves some out. V, J and clone size derive from that table, while D and trimming were established from the DNA sequence. The sample contains 100,000 or so clones, about 91% of which appear only once. Sequencing input: peripheral blood. The sequence was obtained from a young man with acute or convalescent COVID-19. The V gene is TRBV2, the J gene TRBJ1-5; 8 bases agree with TRBD1. The CDR3 loop is CASRGSGGADQPQHF. The CDR3 coding sequence is TGTGCCAGCCGAGGCTCAGGGGGCGCGGATCAGCCCCAGCATTTT.